This is a list of T cell receptor beta chains from one sample in a study of T cell changes during pregnancy in multiple sclerosis. Produced via immunoSEQ multiplex PCR; TCRdb's table is partial and in-frame only. The repertoire holds about 98,000 clones, with roughly 94% as singletons. The source material was peripheral blood, sampled after pregnancy. The receptors shown here come from a female donor in good health, enrolled as a control in a pregnancy study. Both conserved end residues are part of each CDR3. D genes are given only for firm matches. Expanded clones get a size class; other rows say once, few or many, or leave the size out.

j_call: TRBJ1-1; clone_size: .; v_call: TRBV7-3; d_call: .; cdr3_nt: TGTGCCAGCAGCCCCCCGAGAGGGATGAACACTGAAGCTTTCTTT; cdr3_aa: CASSPPRGMNTEAFF
j_call: TRBJ2-3; clone_size: .; v_call: TRBV13; d_call: .; cdr3_nt: TGTGCCAGCAGCTCACCCATCCTGACAGGAACCTTCACAGATACGCAGTATTTT; cdr3_aa: CASSSPILTGTFTDTQYF
j_call: TRBJ1-4; clone_size: .; v_call: TRBV9; d_call: .; cdr3_nt: TGTGCCAGCAGCGTCAGGGATAATGAAAAACTGTTTTTT; cdr3_aa: CASSVRDNEKLFF
j_call: TRBJ2-5; clone_size: .; v_call: TRBV4-2; d_call: TRBD2; cdr3_nt: TGTGCCAGCAGCCAAGCTGTTCGGGGGGGCCGAAACATTCAAGAGACCCAGTACTTC; cdr3_aa: CASSQAVRGGRNIQETQYF
j_call: TRBJ1-2; clone_size: .; v_call: TRBV27; d_call: TRBD1; cdr3_nt: TGTGCCAGCCGCAACTCCGGGACAGGGGGGAGCTATGGCTACACCTTC; cdr3_aa: CASRNSGTGGSYGYTF
j_call: TRBJ2-2; clone_size: .; v_call: TRBV4-2; d_call: TRBD2; cdr3_nt: TGTGCCAGCAGCCAAGGTCTAGCGGGGGGTCCGAACACCGGGGAGCTGTTTTTT; cdr3_aa: CASSQGLAGGPNTGELFF
j_call: TRBJ1-1; clone_size: .; v_call: TRBV19; d_call: .; cdr3_nt: TGTGCCAGTAGTCCGGGACACCCGAACACTGAAGCTTTCTTT; cdr3_aa: CASSPGHPNTEAFF
j_call: TRBJ2-3; clone_size: .; v_call: TRBV6-1; d_call: .; cdr3_nt: TGTGCCAGCAGTGAAGCGGACTTGCCCACAGATACGCAGTATTTT; cdr3_aa: CASSEADLPTDTQYF
j_call: TRBJ2-2; clone_size: .; v_call: TRBV2; d_call: TRBD1; cdr3_nt: TGTGCCAGCCTGTCGGGACAGCGACGCGGGGAGCTGTTTTTT; cdr3_aa: CASLSGQRRGELFF
j_call: TRBJ1-5; clone_size: .; v_call: TRBV7-8; d_call: TRBD1; cdr3_nt: TGTGCCAGCAGCTTAGGACAGGGTTATCAGCCCCAGCATTTT; cdr3_aa: CASSLGQGYQPQHF
j_call: TRBJ2-6; clone_size: .; v_call: TRBV5-4; d_call: .; cdr3_nt: TGTGCCAGCAGGGGAGAGGCATGGGGGGCCAACGTCCTGACTTTC; cdr3_aa: CASRGEAWGANVLTF
j_call: TRBJ2-4; clone_size: .; v_call: TRBV15; d_call: .; cdr3_nt: TGTGCCACCAGCAACAGGGGACGGCGGGGCAAAAACATTCAGTACTTC; cdr3_aa: CATSNRGRRGKNIQYF
j_call: TRBJ2-3; clone_size: once; v_call: TRBV27; d_call: .; cdr3_nt: TGTGCCAGCAGTTTACCGGGGAGGGATACGCAGTATTTT; cdr3_aa: CASSLPGRDTQYF
j_call: TRBJ2-3; clone_size: once; v_call: TRBV5-6; d_call: TRBD2; cdr3_nt: TGTGCCAGCAGCGCTACTAGCGGATCATATGGGCCCCAGTATTTT; cdr3_aa: CASSATSGSYGPQYF
j_call: TRBJ2-2; clone_size: .; v_call: TRBV12-5; d_call: TRBD1; cdr3_nt: TGTGCTAGTGGTCGGGGCAGGGGGCTCGTTCCCGTCATAAACACCGGGGAGCTGTTTTTT; cdr3_aa: CASGRGRGLVPVINTGELFF
j_call: TRBJ2-1; clone_size: once; v_call: TRBV5-1; d_call: TRBD2; cdr3_nt: TGCGCCAGCAGACTAGCGGGAAAACTTTCTGCTGAGCAGTTCTTC; cdr3_aa: CASRLAGKLSAEQFF
j_call: TRBJ1-4; clone_size: .; v_call: TRBV4-1; d_call: .; cdr3_nt: TGCGCCAGCAGCCAAGACCAGGACACCCTGACTGCAACTAATGAAAAACTGTTTTTT; cdr3_aa: CASSQDQDTLTATNEKLFF
j_call: TRBJ2-5; clone_size: .; v_call: TRBV7-9; d_call: TRBD1; cdr3_nt: TGTGCCAGCAGCATGCCGGGACAGGGGACAGAGACCCAGTACTTC; cdr3_aa: CASSMPGQGTETQYF
j_call: TRBJ1-2; clone_size: .; v_call: TRBV5-4; d_call: TRBD1; cdr3_nt: TGTGCCAGCAGCCCCCGGGACAGGGCGAGCTATGGCTACACCTTC; cdr3_aa: CASSPRDRASYGYTF
j_call: TRBJ1-2; clone_size: .; v_call: TRBV5-1; d_call: .; cdr3_nt: TGCGCCAGCAGCTTGGAGGCCAGCCGAGGAAATGGCTACACCTTC; cdr3_aa: CASSLEASRGNGYTF
j_call: TRBJ2-1; clone_size: .; v_call: TRBV9; d_call: .; cdr3_nt: TGTGCCAGCAGCGTGGGCAGCAACAATGAGCAGTTCTTC; cdr3_aa: CASSVGSNNEQFF
j_call: TRBJ2-7; clone_size: .; v_call: TRBV5-1; d_call: TRBD1; cdr3_nt: TGCGCCAGCAGCTTGGGACAGGGAATAGGCGAGCAGTACTTC; cdr3_aa: CASSLGQGIGEQYF
j_call: TRBJ2-6; clone_size: .; v_call: TRBV2; d_call: .; cdr3_nt: TGTGCCAGCAGTGAGAGGGAATCCGGGGCCAACGTCCTGACTTTC; cdr3_aa: CASSERESGANVLTF
j_call: TRBJ1-1; clone_size: .; v_call: TRBV4-2; d_call: .; cdr3_nt: TGTGCCAGCAGCCAAGATCCCCAGGGAGGTGAAGCTTTCTTT; cdr3_aa: CASSQDPQGGEAFF
j_call: TRBJ1-2; clone_size: .; v_call: TRBV29-1; d_call: TRBD1; cdr3_nt: TGCAGCGTGGATGGACAGGATGGCTACACCTTC; cdr3_aa: CSVDGQDGYTF
j_call: TRBJ1-4; clone_size: once; v_call: TRBV18; d_call: .; cdr3_nt: TGTGCCAGCTCACCAGGAGATGAAAAACTGTTTTTT; cdr3_aa: CASSPGDEKLFF
j_call: TRBJ2-2; clone_size: .; v_call: TRBV7-9; d_call: .; cdr3_nt: TGTGCCAGCAGCTTAGCGCGAGGCCTCGGGAACACCGGGGAGCTGTTTTTT; cdr3_aa: CASSLARGLGNTGELFF
j_call: TRBJ2-3; clone_size: .; v_call: TRBV18; d_call: .; cdr3_nt: TGTGCCAGCTCACCGATGTGGGCGGGGGCATCTAGCACAGATACGCAGTATTTT; cdr3_aa: CASSPMWAGASSTDTQYF
j_call: TRBJ2-3; clone_size: .; v_call: TRBV7-8; d_call: TRBD2; cdr3_nt: TGTGCCAGCAGCTCTCAGTTTAGCGGGGGGGCCGCCACAGATACGCAGTATTTT; cdr3_aa: CASSSQFSGGAATDTQYF
j_call: TRBJ2-7; clone_size: .; v_call: TRBV5-1; d_call: .; cdr3_nt: TGCGCCAGCAGCTTGTCTACGCTACTCGGGGAGCAGTACTTC; cdr3_aa: CASSLSTLLGEQYF
j_call: TRBJ2-6; clone_size: .; v_call: TRBV7-9; d_call: .; cdr3_nt: TGTGCCAGCAGCTTAGGTAAAAAATTCCAGGCCGGGGCCAACGTCCTGACTTTC; cdr3_aa: CASSLGKKFQAGANVLTF
j_call: TRBJ2-1; clone_size: .; v_call: TRBV5-5; d_call: .; cdr3_nt: TGTGCCAGCAGCCTGGCCGTTTTCGATGAGCAGTTCTTC; cdr3_aa: CASSLAVFDEQFF
j_call: TRBJ2-6; clone_size: .; v_call: TRBV5-1; d_call: TRBD1; cdr3_nt: TGCGCCAGCAGCTTCGGGACAGGGGACCCTGGGGCCAACGTCCTGACTTTC; cdr3_aa: CASSFGTGDPGANVLTF
j_call: TRBJ1-3; clone_size: .; v_call: TRBV19; d_call: .; cdr3_nt: TGTGCCAGTAGTTCTGACACAGGAACTGGAAACACCATATATTTT; cdr3_aa: CASSSDTGTGNTIYF
j_call: TRBJ2-2; clone_size: .; v_call: TRBV27; d_call: TRBD1; cdr3_nt: TGTGCCAGCAGGGGGACAGAAACCGGGGAGCTGTTTTTT; cdr3_aa: CASRGTETGELFF
j_call: TRBJ2-5; clone_size: .; v_call: TRBV18; d_call: TRBD2; cdr3_nt: TGTGCCAGCTCGGCTGGGACTAGTACAGAGACCCAGTACTTC; cdr3_aa: CASSAGTSTETQYF
j_call: TRBJ2-5; clone_size: .; v_call: TRBV7-9; d_call: TRBD1; cdr3_nt: TGTGCCAGCAGCCGGGACAGGATGGAGACCCAGTACTTC; cdr3_aa: CASSRDRMETQYF